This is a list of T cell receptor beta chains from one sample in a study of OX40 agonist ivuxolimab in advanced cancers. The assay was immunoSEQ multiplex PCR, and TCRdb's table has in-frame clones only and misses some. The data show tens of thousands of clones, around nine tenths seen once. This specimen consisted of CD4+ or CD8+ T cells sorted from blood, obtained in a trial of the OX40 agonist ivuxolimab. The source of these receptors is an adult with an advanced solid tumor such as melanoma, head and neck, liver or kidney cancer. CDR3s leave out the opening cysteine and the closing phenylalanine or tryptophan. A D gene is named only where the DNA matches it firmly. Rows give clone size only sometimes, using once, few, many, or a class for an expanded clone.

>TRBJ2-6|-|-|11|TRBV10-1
ASQPGGANVLT
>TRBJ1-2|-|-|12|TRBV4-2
ASSQRGQLYGYT
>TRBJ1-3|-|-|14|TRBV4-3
ASSQGTGSSGNTIY
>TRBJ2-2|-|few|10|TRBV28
ASSVYPGELF
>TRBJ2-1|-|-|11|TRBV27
ASSLFPPNEQF
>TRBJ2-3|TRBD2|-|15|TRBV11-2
ASRGIASGLVADTQY
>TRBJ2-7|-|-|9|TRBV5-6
ASSLMHEQY
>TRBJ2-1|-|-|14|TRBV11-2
ASSLKFATESFEQF
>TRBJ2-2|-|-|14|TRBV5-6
ASSLEGGGGTGELF
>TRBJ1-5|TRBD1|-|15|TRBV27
ASRAGTGSLSNQPQH
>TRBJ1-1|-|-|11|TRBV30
ANLGVLNTEAF
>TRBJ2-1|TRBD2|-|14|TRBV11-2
ASSRGGLARDDEQF
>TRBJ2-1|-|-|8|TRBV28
ASSFNEQF
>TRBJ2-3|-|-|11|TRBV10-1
ASSDTGTDTQY
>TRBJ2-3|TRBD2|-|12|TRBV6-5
ASSQGLNTDTQY
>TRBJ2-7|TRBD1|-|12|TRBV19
ASSIAWTGDEQY
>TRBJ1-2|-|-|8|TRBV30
AWSANGYT
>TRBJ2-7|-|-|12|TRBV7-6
ASSPGPTAYEQY
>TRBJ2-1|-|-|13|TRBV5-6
ASSLEGGDYNEQF
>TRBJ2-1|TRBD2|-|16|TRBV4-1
ASSQIGLAGGVYNEQF
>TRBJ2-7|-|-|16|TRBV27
ASSPDRINILNAYEQY
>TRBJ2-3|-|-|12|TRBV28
ASSLGTLADTQY
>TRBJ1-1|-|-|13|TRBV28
ASSSVEDQNTEAF
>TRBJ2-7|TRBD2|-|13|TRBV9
ASSVELAGVGEQY
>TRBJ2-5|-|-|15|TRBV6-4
ASSDPGRRGREETQY
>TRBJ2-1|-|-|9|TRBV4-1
ASSQNNEQF
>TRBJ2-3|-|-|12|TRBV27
ASSAGRSTDTQY
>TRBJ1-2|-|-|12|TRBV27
ASNPTGHREGYT
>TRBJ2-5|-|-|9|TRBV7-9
ASSLQGSVY
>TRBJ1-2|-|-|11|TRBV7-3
ASSLSRNYGYT
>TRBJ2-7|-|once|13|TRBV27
ASSFGVGDSYEQY
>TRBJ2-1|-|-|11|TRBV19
ASSIGGGNEQF
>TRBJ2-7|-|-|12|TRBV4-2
ASSQGGGGYEQY
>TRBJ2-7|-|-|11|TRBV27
ASSLGQNYEQY
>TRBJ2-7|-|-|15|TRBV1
TSSHPHGCGKCDEQY
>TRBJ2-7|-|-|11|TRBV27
ASSRVGGYEQY
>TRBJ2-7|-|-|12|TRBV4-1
ASSQGGGAYEQY
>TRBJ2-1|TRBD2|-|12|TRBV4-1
ASSQELAGDEQF
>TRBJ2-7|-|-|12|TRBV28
ASSLGGRIYEQY
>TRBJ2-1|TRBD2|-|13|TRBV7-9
ASSVIGGGYNEQF
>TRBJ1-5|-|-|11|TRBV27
ASSLTLFQPQH
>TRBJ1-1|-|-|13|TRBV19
ASRISGGSNTEAF
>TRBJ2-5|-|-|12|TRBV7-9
ASSSPGQQETQY
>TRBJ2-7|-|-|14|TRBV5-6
ASSTLGSRISYEQY
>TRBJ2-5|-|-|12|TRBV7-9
ASSLGDVEETQY
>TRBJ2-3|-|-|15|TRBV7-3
ASSLFGSGSSTDTQY
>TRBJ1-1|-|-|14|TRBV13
ASSLQDGNSNTEAF
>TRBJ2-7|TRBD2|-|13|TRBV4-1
ASSHLLAGVYEQY
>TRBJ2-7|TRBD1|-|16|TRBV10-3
AISEPFIRDRGIYEQY
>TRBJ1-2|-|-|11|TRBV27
ASQPTVDYGYT
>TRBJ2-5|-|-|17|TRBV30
AWSGIMAGGDYHQETQY
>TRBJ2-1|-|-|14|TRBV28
ASSLPQQYSHNEQF
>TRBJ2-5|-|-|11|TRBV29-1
SGTPSYQETQY
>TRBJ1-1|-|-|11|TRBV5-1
ASSTGQNTEAF
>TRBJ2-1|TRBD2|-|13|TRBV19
ASSTSSGNHNEQF
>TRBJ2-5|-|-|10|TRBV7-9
ASSFTQETQY